Each of the 18 T cell receptor beta chains below was sequenced from the same sample in a study of T cells after yellow fever vaccination. TCRdb re-analysed the 5' RACE reads in MiXCR, keeping a single row per CDR3 protein. The sample has some 300,000 distinct CDR3 sequences, around 3.6% seen once. Sequencing was performed on PBMCs, taken on the day of the yellow fever booster vaccination. Receptors originate from a man between 18 and 29 years old who received the YFV17D yellow fever vaccine.

This clonotype has at least ten counts. The chain links TRBV15 to TRBJ2-3, with a tentative D call TRBD2 (5 bases). Deletions cut 6 bases from V and 0 bases from J, with 13 bases between. CDR1 and CDR2 (germline): LNHNV, YYDKDF (reference sequence). CDR3 length: 15 residues. CDR3 bases: TGTGCCACCAGTCGAGGACTTTTAAGCACAGATACGCAGTATTTT. Amino acids: CATSRGLLSTDTQYF. The full variable domain, rest sourced from reference TRBV15 and TRBJ2-3, is DAMVIQNPRYQVTQFGKPVTLSCSQTLNHNVMYWYQQKSSQAPKLLFHYYDKDFNNEADTPDNFQSRRPNTSFCFLDIRSPGLGDTAMYLCATSRGLLSTDTQYFGPGTRLTVL.

Ten or more counts support this clonotype. This rearrangement joins TRBV6-2 or TRBV6-3 to TRBJ2-1; D possibly matches TRBD1 or TRBD2 (5 bases each). The germline V gene has CDR1 MNHEY and CDR2 SVGEGT. V was trimmed by 7 bases and J by 9 bases, leaving 10 bases between them. The CDR3 loop spans 11 amino acids. For the CDR3, the DNA is TGTGCCAGCACGTGGGGGAGTGAGCAGTTCTTC. Amino acid sequence: CASTWGSEQFF.

Ten or more counts support this clonotype. The chain has TRBV19 and TRBJ2-1, with a possible D match to TRBD1 (5 bases). The V end was cut by 2 bases, the J end by 7 bases, with 9 bases between. CDR3 length equals 13 residues. Germline V CDR1 and CDR2: LNHDA, SQIVND (reference sequence). The CDR3 protein is CASSIQGGNEQFF. The CDR3 DNA reads as TGTGCCAGTAGTATACAGGGTGGAAATGAGCAGTTCTTC.

This clonotype occurred many times. The CDR3 loop is CASSAGGYEQYF. CDR3 sequence (DNA): TGTGCCAGCAGCGCAGGGGGCTACGAGCAGTACTTC. The gene calls are TRBV11-2 and TRBJ2-7; 7 nucleotides line up with TRBD1. Trimming took 5 bases from V and 3 from J; bases not matched to a gene: 1. Germline CDR1 is SGHAT and CDR2 is FQNNGV. This CDR3 spans 12 amino acids.

Only a few counts were recorded for this clonotype. The DNA of the CDR3 is TGCAGTGCTATACTAGCGGGAGGACTCACAGATACGCAGTATTTT. Translating gives CSAILAGGLTDTQYF. The chain links TRBV20-1 to TRBJ2-3; 12 positions agree with TRBD2. Germline V gene data show CDR1 as DFQATT and CDR2 as SNEGSKA (reference sequence). The CDR3 totals 15 residues. J lost 2 bases, V lost 4 bases, and 4 bases had no gene match.

The rearrangement joins TRBV6-5 to TRBJ2-5; D ambiguous. Germline CDR1 MNHEY, CDR2 SVGAGI. Trimming cost V 2 bases and J 7 bases, with 8 bases left between them. CDR3 size: 12 residues. CDR3 region: CASSYGEGTQYF. CDR3 DNA sequence: TGTGCCAGCAGTTACGGGGAAGGGACCCAGTACTTC.

The sample holds a few counts of this clonotype. The J gene is TRBJ2-2, the V gene TRBV5-1; D unresolved. The germline V and J ends were trimmed by 0 bases and 4 bases, with 13 bases remaining between them. Germline values: CDR1 SGHRS, CDR2 YFSETQ. The CDR3 has 16 amino acids. CDR3 bases: TGCGCCAGCAGCTTGGAAGTCAGCTTTCCCACCGGGGAGCTGTTTTTT. It yields the protein CASSLEVSFPTGELFF.

This clonotype appeared a few times. V usage is TRBV5-1 and J usage is TRBJ1-2; D is uncertain. The CDR3 is 13 amino acids. Trimming took off 4 bases at V and 4 bases at J, with 11 bases between the two ends. CDR1 is SGHRS, CDR2 YFSETQ, per germline. CDR3 in amino acids: CASSPAPAYGYTF. The DNA of the CDR3 is TGCGCCAGCAGCCCGGCACCCGCCTATGGCTACACCTTC.

In its sample, this clonotype was seen many times. The V call is TRBV5-4, the J call TRBJ2-1; 9 bases agree with TRBD1. The germline CDR1 and CDR2 sequences are SGHNT and YYREEE (reference sequence). Losses at the gene ends were 1 base for V and 5 bases for J; bases not matched to a gene: 7. The length of the CDR3 is 16 residues. CDR3 region: CASSLTGQGWNNEQFF. CDR3 bases: TGTGCCAGCAGCTTGACAGGACAGGGGTGGAACAATGAGCAGTTCTTC.

This clonotype was found a few times. The gene calls are TRBV29-1 and TRBJ2-7; D is ambiguous. This CDR3 has 13 amino acids. CDR1 and CDR2 (germline): SQVTM, ANQGSEA. With 4 bases removed from V and 0 bases from J, the gap between germline ends came to 10 bases. CDR3 sequence (DNA): TGCAGCGTTGTTAGCCAACTCTCCTACGAGCAGTACTTC. Encoded protein: CSVVSQLSYEQYF.

This chain links TRBV7-3 with TRBJ1-5; 7 bases agree with TRBD1. CDR3 length: 17 residues. Germline loops: CDR1 SGHTA, CDR2 FQGTGA. J was trimmed by 0 bases and V by 1 base; bases with no gene match: 6. CDR3 nucleotide sequence: TGTGCCAGCAGCTTAAGCGGGACAGCATATAGCAATCAGCCCCAGCATTTT. It is translated as CASSLSGTAYSNQPQHF. Full variable domain (remainder filled in from reference TRBV7-3 and TRBJ1-5): GAGVSQTPSNKVTEKGKYVELRCDPISGHTALYWYRQSLGQGPEFLIYFQGTGAADDSGLPNDRFFAVRPEGSVSTLKIQRTERGDSAVYLCASSLSGTAYSNQPQHFGDGTRLSIL.

This clonotype came up a few times. The V and J genes are TRBV19 and TRBJ2-7; no firm D call. This CDR3 spans 13 amino acids. Germline V gene lookup returns CDR1 LNHDA and CDR2 SQIVND (reference sequence). The V and J ends lost 3 bases and 3 bases respectively, with 9 bases between them. CDR3 in amino acids: CASSIQINYEQYF. The CDR3 coding sequence is TGTGCCAGTAGTATCCAGATTAACTACGAGCAGTACTTC.

This clonotype was observed a handful of times. This rearrangement joins TRBV12-3 or TRBV12-4 to TRBJ2-1, with D possibly being TRBD1 (6 bases). The CDR3 consists of 13 residues. V lost 6 bases and J lost 5, with 11 bases in between. The DNA for the CDR3 is TGTGCCAGCAGCACCCGGACAGACAATGAGCAGTTCTTC. Amino acid sequence: CASSTRTDNEQFF.

This clonotype was seen at least ten times. V and J are TRBV7-2 and TRBJ2-5; a weak D match, TRBD2 (5 bases). The CDR3 is 12 amino acids. CDR1 is SGHTA and CDR2 is FQGNSA in the germline V gene. Trimming shortened V by 1 base and J by 5 bases, and 5 bases separated the two germline ends. The CDR3 nucleotides are TGTGCCAGCAGCTTAGGGAGGGAGACCCAGTACTTC. Translating it yields CASSLGRETQYF.

The rearrangement uses TRBV5-1 and TRBJ1-6; a weak D match, TRBD1 (5 bases). The CDR3 sequence is 15 residues long. Germline CDR1 SGHRS, CDR2 YFSETQ. Deletions cut 0 bases from V and 10 bases from J, with 14 bases between. Written as DNA, the CDR3 is TGCGCCAGCAGCTTGGGGGTCACCCGGGGGTCACCCCTCCACTTT. It encodes CASSLGVTRGSPLHF.

This clonotype came up many times. The chain combines TRBV7-2 with TRBJ2-2; perhaps TRBD2 as D (5 bases). Between the trimmed V and J ends, which lost 3 bases and 5 bases, there was a span of 13 bases. This CDR3 has 15 amino acids. Looked up from germline, CDR1 is SGHTA and CDR2 is FQGNSA. The CDR3 nucleotides read TGTGCCAGCAGCTTGGCGGGTCCCGGGACCGGGGAGCTGTTTTTT. This codes for CASSLAGPGTGELFF.

This clonotype was seen a few times. The chain uses TRBV20-1 and TRBJ2-7; D not resolved. The germline V gene has CDR1 DFQATT and CDR2 SNEGSKA (reference sequence). Trimming removed 3 bases from V and 2 bases from J, with 8 bases in between. The CDR3 has 12 residues. DNA of the CDR3: TGCAGTGCTAGGGCCGCGACCTACGAGCAGTACGTC. This gives the protein CSARAATYEQYV.

The V gene is TRBV27, the J gene TRBJ1-2; the D gene is possibly TRBD1 (6 bases). The CDR3 consists of 16 residues. Trimming took off 1 base at V and 4 bases at J, with 16 bases between the two ends. Germline lookup yields CDR1 MNHEY and CDR2 SMNVEV (reference sequence). The CDR3 bases are TGTGCCAGCAGTTTATACAGGGCTCCAACGGGCTATGGCTACACCTTC. It is translated as CASSLYRAPTGYGYTF.